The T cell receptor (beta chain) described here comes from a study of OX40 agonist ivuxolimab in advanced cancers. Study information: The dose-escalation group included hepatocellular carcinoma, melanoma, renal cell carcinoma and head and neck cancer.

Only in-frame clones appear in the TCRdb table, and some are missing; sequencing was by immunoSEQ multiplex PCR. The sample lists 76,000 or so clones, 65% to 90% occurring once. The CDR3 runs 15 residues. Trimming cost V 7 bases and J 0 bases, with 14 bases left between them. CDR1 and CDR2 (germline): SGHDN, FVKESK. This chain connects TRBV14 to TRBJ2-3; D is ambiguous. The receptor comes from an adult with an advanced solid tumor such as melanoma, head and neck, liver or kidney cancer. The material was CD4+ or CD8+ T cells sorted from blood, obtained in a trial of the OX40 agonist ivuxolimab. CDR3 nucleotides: TGTGCCAGCAAGGGAACAGTCTCTAGCACAGATACGCAGTATTTT. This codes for CASKGTVSSTDTQYF.